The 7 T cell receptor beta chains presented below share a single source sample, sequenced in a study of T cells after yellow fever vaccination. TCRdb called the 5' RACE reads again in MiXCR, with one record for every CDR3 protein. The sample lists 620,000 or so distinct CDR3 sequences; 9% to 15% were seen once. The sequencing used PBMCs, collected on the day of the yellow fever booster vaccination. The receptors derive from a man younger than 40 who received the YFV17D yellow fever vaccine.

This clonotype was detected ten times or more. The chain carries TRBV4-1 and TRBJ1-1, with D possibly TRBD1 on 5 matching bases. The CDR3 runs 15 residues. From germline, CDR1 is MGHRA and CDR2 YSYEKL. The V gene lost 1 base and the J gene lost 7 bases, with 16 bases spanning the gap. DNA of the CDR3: TGCGCCAGCAGCCAAGTTTTGGGCCATACAGGTGAAGCTTTCTTT. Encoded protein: CASSQVLGHTGEAFF.

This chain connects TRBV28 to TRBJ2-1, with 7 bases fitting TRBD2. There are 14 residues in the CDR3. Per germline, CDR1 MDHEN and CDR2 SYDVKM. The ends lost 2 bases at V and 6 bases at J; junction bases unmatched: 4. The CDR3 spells CASSLGGSVNEQFF. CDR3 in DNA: TGTGCCAGCAGTTTAGGCGGGAGTGTCAATGAGCAGTTCTTC.

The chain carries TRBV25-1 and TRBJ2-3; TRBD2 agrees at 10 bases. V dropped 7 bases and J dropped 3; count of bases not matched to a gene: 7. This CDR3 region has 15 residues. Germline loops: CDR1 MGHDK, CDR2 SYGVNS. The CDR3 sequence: CASTSTSGITDTQYF. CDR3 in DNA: TGTGCCAGCACGAGCACTAGCGGGATTACAGATACGCAGTATTTT.

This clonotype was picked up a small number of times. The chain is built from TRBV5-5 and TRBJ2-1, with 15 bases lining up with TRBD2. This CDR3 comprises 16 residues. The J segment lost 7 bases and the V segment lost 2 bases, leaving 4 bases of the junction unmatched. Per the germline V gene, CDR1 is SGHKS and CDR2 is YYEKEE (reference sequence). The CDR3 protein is CASSFGLAGGWNEQFF. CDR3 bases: TGTGCCAGCAGCTTCGGACTAGCGGGAGGGTGGAATGAGCAGTTCTTC.

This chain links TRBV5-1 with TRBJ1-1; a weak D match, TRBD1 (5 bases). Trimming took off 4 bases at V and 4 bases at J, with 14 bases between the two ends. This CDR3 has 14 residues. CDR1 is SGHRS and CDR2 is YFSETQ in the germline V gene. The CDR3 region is CASSPRGGITEAFF. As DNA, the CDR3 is TGCGCCAGCAGCCCCCGCGGGGGAATCACTGAAGCTTTCTTT.

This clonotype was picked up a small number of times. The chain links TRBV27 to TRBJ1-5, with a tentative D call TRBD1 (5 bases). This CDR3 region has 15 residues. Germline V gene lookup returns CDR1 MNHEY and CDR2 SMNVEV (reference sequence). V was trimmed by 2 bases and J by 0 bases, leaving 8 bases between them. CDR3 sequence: CASSLAGDSNQPQHF. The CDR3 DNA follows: TGTGCCAGCAGTTTAGCGGGGGATAGCAATCAGCCCCAGCATTTT.

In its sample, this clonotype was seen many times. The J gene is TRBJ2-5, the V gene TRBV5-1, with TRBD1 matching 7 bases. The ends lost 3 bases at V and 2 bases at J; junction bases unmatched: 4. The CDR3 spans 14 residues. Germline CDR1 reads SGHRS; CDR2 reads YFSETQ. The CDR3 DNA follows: TGCGCCAGCAGCTGGCAGGGACAGCAAGAGACCCAGTACTTC. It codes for CASSWQGQQETQYF.